What follows are 18 T cell receptor beta chains derived from one specimen sequenced in a study of T cell responses to AZD1222 COVID-19 vaccine. Here immunoSEQ multiplex PCR was the method, and the copy in TCRdb shows in-frame clones only, minus some. The sample shows 100,000 to 150,000 clones, about nine tenths of them seen only once. The sequenced sample was peripheral blood, obtained on day 0 of AZD1222 vaccination. All receptors derive from an adult in good health.

This rearrangement joins TRBV30 to TRBJ2-7; D is perhaps TRBD1 or TRBD2 (6 bases each). The CDR3 is 16 residues long. V dropped 0 bases and J dropped 2 bases, with 17 bases sitting between them. CDR1 GTSNPN and CDR2 SVGIG come from the germline V gene (reference sequence). Here the CDR3 DNA reads TGTGCCTGGAGTGTACTAAGGGGGGAGCGGGCCTACGAGCAGTACTTC. Translation: CAWSVLRGERAYEQYF.

V usage is TRBV19 and J usage is TRBJ2-7, with 10 bases fitting TRBD1. Looked up from germline, CDR1 is LNHDA and CDR2 is SQIVND (reference sequence). J was trimmed by 1 base and V by 6 bases; bases with no gene match: 3. The CDR3 is 14 residues long. The CDR3 coding sequence is TGTGCCAGTAGACCGGGACAGGGGTCCTACGAGCAGTACTTC. Translated, it gives CASRPGQGSYEQYF.

The chain combines TRBV24-1 with TRBJ2-3, with 10 bases identical to TRBD2. This CDR3 has 13 amino acids. CDR1 is KGHDR and CDR2 is SFDVKD in the germline V gene. With 10 bases clipped from V and 2 bases from J, the junction kept 2 bases outside the gene matches. CDR3 amino acids: CATSGGTTDTQYF. The CDR3 DNA is TGTGCCACTAGCGGGGGGACCACAGATACGCAGTATTTT.

With regard to this clone: The junction does not match germline at one end; this may be a read error. This chain uses TRBV6-5 with TRBJ1-2; the match to TRBD1 covers 9 bases. The germline gives CDR1 MNHEY, CDR2 SVGAGI. The CDR3 has 15 residues. The CDR3 DNA reads TGTGCCGGCAGGACAGGGGAGGGCCTTAACTATGGCTACACCTTC. Its translation is CAGRTGEGLNYGYTF.

The J gene is TRBJ2-7, the V gene TRBV5-1; 7 nucleotides line up with TRBD1. The germline CDR1 and CDR2 sequences are SGHRS and YFSETQ. Trimming took 0 bases from V and 5 from J; bases not matched to a gene: 8. This CDR3 has 15 residues. The CDR3 coding sequence is TGCGCCAGCAGCTTGGGCCCAGGGGGTAAAGACGAGCAGTACTTC. Its protein is CASSLGPGGKDEQYF. Complete variable domain (other parts from reference TRBV5-1 and TRBJ2-7): KAGVTQTPRYLIKTRGQQVTLSCSPISGHRSVSWYQQTPGQGLQFLFEYFSETQRNKGNFPGRFSGRQFSNSRSEMNVSTLELGDSALYLCASSLGPGGKDEQYFGPGTRLTVT.

This sequence joins TRBV11-2 and TRBJ2-7, with TRBD1 matching over 10 bases. V was clipped by 9 bases and J by 7 bases; unmatched bases: 6. The germline CDR1 and CDR2 sequences are SGHAT and FQNNGV. The CDR3 has 12 amino acids. The CDR3 is CASRQGAFEQYF. The CDR3 nucleotides are TGTGCCAGTCGACAGGGGGCGTTTGAGCAGTACTTC.

The chain joins TRBV5-6 to TRBJ1-1, with 8 nucleotides matching TRBD1. V shed 3 bases, J shed 4 bases, and the junction held 5 bases outside the gene matches. In germline, CDR1 is SGHDT, CDR2 YYEEEE. The CDR3 spans 14 residues. The CDR3 is CASSWQGAPTEAFF. CDR3 in DNA: TGTGCCAGCAGCTGGCAGGGGGCGCCCACTGAAGCTTTCTTT.

This rearrangement joins TRBV4-1 to TRBJ1-4, with 8 bases that match TRBD1. V was clipped by 6 bases and J by 8 bases; unmatched bases: 5. The CDR3 totals 13 residues. Germline V gives CDR1 MGHRA, CDR2 YSYEKL. For the CDR3, the DNA is TGCGCCAGCAGGAGAACAGGGGGGGAAAAACTGTTTTTT. Translation: CASRRTGGEKLFF.

This chain joins TRBV7-3 and TRBJ2-2; maybe TRBD2 (6 bases). Trimming removed 5 bases at V and 0 bases at J, with 16 bases between. The CDR3 is made up of 17 amino acids. CDR1 and CDR2 from the germline V gene are SGHTA and FQGTGA. CDR3 loop: CASSRLAGYPNTGELFF. For the CDR3, the DNA is TGTGCCAGCAGCCGGCTTGCGGGGTACCCGAACACCGGGGAGCTGTTTTTT. Supplemented by reference TRBV7-3 and TRBJ2-2, the full variable domain reads GAGVSQTPSNKVTEKGKYVELRCDPISGHTALYWYRQSLGQGPEFLIYFQGTGAADDSGLPNDRFFAVRPEGSVSTLKIQRTERGDSAVYLCASSRLAGYPNTGELFFGEGSRLTVL.

The chain is built from TRBV7-9 and TRBJ2-3, with TRBD1 identical over 10 bases. This CDR3 spans 16 amino acids. Germline V lookup: CDR1 SEHNR, CDR2 FQNEAQ (reference sequence). V lost 7 bases, J lost 5 bases, and 12 bases stayed unmatched. The CDR3: CASTFAGTGVVDTQYF. CDR3 sequence (DNA): TGTGCCAGCACCTTTGCGGGGACAGGGGTAGTAGATACGCAGTATTTT.

In DNA, the CDR3 is TGTGCCAGCAGACCCTCACAGGGACGTCAGCCCCAGCATTTT. Its translation is CASRPSQGRQPQHF. The chain couples TRBV28 to TRBJ1-5; the D gene is possibly TRBD1 (6 bases). Germline lookup yields CDR1 MDHEN and CDR2 SYDVKM. Trimming pared 6 bases from V and 6 bases from J, leaving 15 bases between. The CDR3 is 14 amino acids.

The gene calls are TRBV4-1 and TRBJ2-3; the D call may be TRBD1 or TRBD2 (5 bases each). Per germline, CDR1 MGHRA and CDR2 YSYEKL. The CDR3 consists of 16 residues. The V gene lost 4 bases and the J gene lost 1 base, with 15 bases spanning the gap. The CDR3 coding sequence is TGCGCCAGCAGCCCATGGGCCCAGGGAGGCACAGATACGCAGTATTTT. Protein sequence: CASSPWAQGGTDTQYF.

This clone turned up a few times. The chain is built from TRBV5-6 and TRBJ1-3, with 8 bases lining up with TRBD1. Germline V gives CDR1 SGHDT, CDR2 YYEEEE. V was clipped by 4 bases and J by 4 bases; unmatched bases: 13. The CDR3 covers 17 residues. For the CDR3, the DNA is TGTGCCAGCAGCCTACAGGACAGGGAAAATTGGGGAAACACCATATATTTT. Translated, it gives CASSLQDRENWGNTIYF.

This clone showed up just once. The chain combines TRBV12-3 or TRBV12-4 with TRBJ1-5; possible D gene TRBD1, 6 bases. V shed 6 bases and J shed 7 bases, with 13 bases lying between them. This CDR3 is built from 13 residues. The CDR3 loop is CASSHTDSQPQHF. The DNA of the CDR3 is TGTGCCAGCAGCCATACGGACAGCCAGCCCCAGCATTTT.

This chain's CDR3 is CACPTERNTEAFF. The CDR3, as DNA: TGTGCCTGCCCGACAGAGAGGAACACTGAAGCTTTCTTT. The chain recombines TRBV2 with TRBJ1-1, with a weak D call TRBD1 (5 bases). V lost 11 bases, J lost 1 base, and 14 bases lay in between. This CDR3 has 13 residues. In germline, CDR1 is SNHLY, CDR2 FYNNEI.

This clone was recorded only once. The chain recombines TRBV11-3 with TRBJ2-3; 10 bases align to TRBD2. CDR1 and CDR2 from the germline V gene are SGHNT and YENEEA. The junction had 4 bases not matched to a gene; V was cut back by 3 bases and J by 7 bases. This CDR3 comprises 14 residues. The CDR3 sequence is CASSFGSGGNTQYF. The CDR3 DNA is TGTGCCAGCAGCTTTGGTAGCGGGGGGAATACGCAGTATTTT.

This clone was found once. The rearrangement links TRBV11-2 to TRBJ1-5, with D perhaps TRBD1 (5 bases). Germline V lookup: CDR1 SGHAT, CDR2 FQNNGV. The V gene lost 1 base and the J gene lost 6 bases, with 13 bases spanning the gap. CDR3 length: 15 amino acids. As DNA, the CDR3 is TGTGCCAGCAGCTTAGTGGGGGAATGGGGTCAGCCCCAGCATTTT. Residues: CASSLVGEWGQPQHF.

Comment on this clone: A clone one base away is much larger, so this may be a read error. The chain has TRBV25-1 and TRBJ2-5; D gene unclear. CDR1 is MGHDK and CDR2 is SYGVNS in the germline V gene. Trimming pared 5 bases from V and 5 bases from J, leaving 6 bases between. The CDR3 spans 11 residues. Here the CDR3 reads CASSYGETQYF. The CDR3 region has the DNA TGTGCCAGCAGTTATGGGGAGACCCAGTACTTC.